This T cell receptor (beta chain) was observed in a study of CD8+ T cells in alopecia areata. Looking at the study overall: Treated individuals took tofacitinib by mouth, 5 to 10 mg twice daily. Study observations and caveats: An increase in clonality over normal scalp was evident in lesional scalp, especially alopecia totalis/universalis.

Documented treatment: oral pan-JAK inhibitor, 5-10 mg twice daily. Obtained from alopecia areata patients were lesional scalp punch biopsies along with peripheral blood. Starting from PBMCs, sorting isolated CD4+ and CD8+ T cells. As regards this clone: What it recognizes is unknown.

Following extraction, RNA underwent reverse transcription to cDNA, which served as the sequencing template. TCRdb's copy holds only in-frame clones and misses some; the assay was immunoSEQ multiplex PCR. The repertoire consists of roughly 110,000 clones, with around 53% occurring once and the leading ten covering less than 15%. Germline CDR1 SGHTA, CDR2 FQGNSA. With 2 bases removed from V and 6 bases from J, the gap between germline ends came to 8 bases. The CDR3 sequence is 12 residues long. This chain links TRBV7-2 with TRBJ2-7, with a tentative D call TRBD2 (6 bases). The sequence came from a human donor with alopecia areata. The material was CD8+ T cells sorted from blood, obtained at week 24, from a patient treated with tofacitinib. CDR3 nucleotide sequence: TGTGCCAGCAGCTTAATAGCGGCCGAGCAGTACTTC. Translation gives CASSLIAAEQYF.